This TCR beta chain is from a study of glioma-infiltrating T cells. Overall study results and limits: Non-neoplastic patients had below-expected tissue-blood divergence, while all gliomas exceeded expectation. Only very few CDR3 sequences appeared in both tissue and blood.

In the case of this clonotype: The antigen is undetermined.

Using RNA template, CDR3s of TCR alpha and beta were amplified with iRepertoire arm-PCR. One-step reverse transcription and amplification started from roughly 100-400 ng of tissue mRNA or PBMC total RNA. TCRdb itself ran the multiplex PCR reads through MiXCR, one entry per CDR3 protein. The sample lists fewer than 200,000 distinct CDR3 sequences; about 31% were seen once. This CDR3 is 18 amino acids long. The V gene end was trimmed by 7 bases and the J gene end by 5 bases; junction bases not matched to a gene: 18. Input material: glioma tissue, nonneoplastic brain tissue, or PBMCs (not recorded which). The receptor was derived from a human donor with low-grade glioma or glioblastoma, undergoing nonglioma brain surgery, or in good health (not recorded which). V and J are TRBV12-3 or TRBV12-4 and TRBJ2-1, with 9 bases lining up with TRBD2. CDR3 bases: TGTGCCAGCACCCCCTCCGCGGGAGGGAAAAAAACGAACAATGAGCAGTTCTTC. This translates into CASTPSAGGKKTNNEQFF.